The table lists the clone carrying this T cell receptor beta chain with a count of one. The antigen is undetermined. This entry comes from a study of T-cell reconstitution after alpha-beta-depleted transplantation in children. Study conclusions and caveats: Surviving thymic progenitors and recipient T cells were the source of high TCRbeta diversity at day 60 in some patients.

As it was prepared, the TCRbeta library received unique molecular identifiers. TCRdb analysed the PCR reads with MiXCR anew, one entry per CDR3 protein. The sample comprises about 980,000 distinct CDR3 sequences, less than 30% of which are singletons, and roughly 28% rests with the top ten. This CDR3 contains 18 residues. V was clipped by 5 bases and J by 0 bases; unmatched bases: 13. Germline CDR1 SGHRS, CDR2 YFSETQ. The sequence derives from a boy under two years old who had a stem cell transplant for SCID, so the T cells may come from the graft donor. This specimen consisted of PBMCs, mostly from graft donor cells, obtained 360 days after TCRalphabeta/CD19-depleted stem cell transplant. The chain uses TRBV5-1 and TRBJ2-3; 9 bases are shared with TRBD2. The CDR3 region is CASSLLGTTSGSTDTQYF. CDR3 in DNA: TGCGCCAGCAGTTTACTTGGTACGACTAGCGGAAGCACAGATACGCAGTATTTT.